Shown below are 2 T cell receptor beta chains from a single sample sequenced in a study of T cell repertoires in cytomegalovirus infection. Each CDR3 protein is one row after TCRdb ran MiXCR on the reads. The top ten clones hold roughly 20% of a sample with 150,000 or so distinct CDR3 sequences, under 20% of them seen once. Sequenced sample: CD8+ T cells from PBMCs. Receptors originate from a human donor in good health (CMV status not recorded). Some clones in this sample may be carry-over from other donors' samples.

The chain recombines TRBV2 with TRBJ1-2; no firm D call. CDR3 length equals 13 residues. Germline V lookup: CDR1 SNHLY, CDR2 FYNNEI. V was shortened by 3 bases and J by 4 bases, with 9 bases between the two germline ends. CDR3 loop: CASSDRQIYGYTF. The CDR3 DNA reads TGTGCCAGCAGTGACAGGCAGATCTATGGCTACACCTTC.

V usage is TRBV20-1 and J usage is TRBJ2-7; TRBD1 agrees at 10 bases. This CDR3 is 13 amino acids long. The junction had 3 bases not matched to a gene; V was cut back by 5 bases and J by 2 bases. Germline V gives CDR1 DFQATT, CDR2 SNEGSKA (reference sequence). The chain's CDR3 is CSAQDRGTYEQYF. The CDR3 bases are TGCAGTGCTCAGGACAGGGGGACCTACGAGCAGTACTTC.